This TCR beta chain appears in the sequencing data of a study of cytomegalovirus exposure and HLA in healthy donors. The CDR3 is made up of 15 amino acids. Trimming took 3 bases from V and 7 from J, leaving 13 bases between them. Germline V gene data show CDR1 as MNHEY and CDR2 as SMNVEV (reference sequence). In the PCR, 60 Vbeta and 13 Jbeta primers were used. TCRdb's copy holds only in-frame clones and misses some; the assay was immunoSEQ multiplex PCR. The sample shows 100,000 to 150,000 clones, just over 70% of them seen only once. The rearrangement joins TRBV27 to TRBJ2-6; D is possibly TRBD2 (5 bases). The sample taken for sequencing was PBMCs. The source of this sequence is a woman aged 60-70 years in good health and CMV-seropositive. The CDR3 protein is CASSFAPGFANVLTF. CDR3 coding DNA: TGTGCCAGCAGTTTCGCGCCGGGGTTCGCCAACGTCCTGACTTTC.